This TCR beta chain was sequenced for a study of blood T cell repertoires in COVID-19. The wider study: Acute-phase and convalescent COVID-19 samples originated in the United States, Italy and Spain.

V was pared by 6 bases and J by 4 bases, with 5 bases of the junction left unmatched. Germline assignment: CDR1 LNHDA and CDR2 SQIVND (reference sequence). The CDR3 extends over 13 amino acids. In this sample, this clone turned up once. In the authors' methods: By means of reference gene primer amplification, nucleated cell counts were estimated. Sequencing was performed with immunoSEQ multiplex PCR; in TCRdb, only in-frame clones are kept and a portion is missing. D and trimming come from the DNA, and the V and J calls and clone size come from that table. In the table there are 140,000 to 150,000 clones, 85% to 90% of which are singletons.

V is TRBV19 and J is TRBJ1-2; 7 nucleotides align to TRBD1. The clonotype comes from a man aged 45-65 years who had recovered from COVID-19. Sequences were obtained from peripheral blood. In DNA, the CDR3 is TGTGCCAGTAGGGGACAGACGAGCTATGGCTACACCTTC. Translated, it gives CASRGQTSYGYTF.